These 28 T cell receptor beta chains came from one sample sequenced in a study of shared clonotypes between healthy human individuals. Profiling relied on immunoSEQ multiplex PCR, and the TCRdb table lists in-frame clones only, not all of them. The sample carries about 480,000 clones, 60% to 80% recorded once. The source material was PBMCs. The receptors were gathered from a woman in her 40s in good health. Some clones in this sample may be carry-over from other donors' samples.

The count of this clone is one. This chain uses TRBV11-2 with TRBJ2-2; D possibly uses TRBD1 or TRBD2 (5 bases each). The CDR3 runs to 14 residues. V shed 6 bases and J shed 7 bases, with 15 bases lying between them. Per germline, CDR1 SGHAT and CDR2 FQNNGV. CDR3 in DNA: TGTGCCAGCAGTCGGAGAGGGGCAGGCGGGGAGCTGTTTTTT. Protein sequence: CASSRRGAGGELFF.

The rearrangement uses TRBV10-1 and TRBJ1-2; 7 bases align to TRBD1. The germline gives CDR1 WNHNN, CDR2 SYGVQD (reference sequence). V dropped 4 bases and J dropped 4; count of bases not matched to a gene: 9. The CDR3 has 15 residues. This CDR3 is CASSGDRVVVYGYTF. The DNA for the CDR3 is TGCGCCAGCAGTGGAGACAGGGTAGTGGTCTATGGCTACACCTTC.

The CDR3 region is CASSSLPGTGYTDTQYF. The CDR3 DNA reads as TGTGCCAGCAGCTCTCTCCCGGGGACAGGGTACACAGATACGCAGTATTTT. The rearrangement links TRBV25-1 to TRBJ2-3; 9 nucleotides align to TRBD1. The length of the CDR3 is 17 residues. Germline loops: CDR1 MGHDK, CDR2 SYGVNS. V lost 6 bases, J lost 2 bases, and 12 bases stayed unmatched.

This clone was counted once. The chain carries TRBV30 and TRBJ2-5; a weak D match, TRBD2 (7 bases). There are 15 residues in the CDR3. Germline CDR1 reads GTSNPN; CDR2 reads SVGIG (reference sequence). Deletions cut 0 bases from V and 5 bases from J, with 16 bases between. The DNA for the CDR3 is TGTGCCTGGAGTGTAATAGCGGGTAGGGGGGAGACCCAGTACTTC. It codes for CAWSVIAGRGETQYF.

This chain uses TRBV9 with TRBJ2-3, with D perhaps TRBD2 (5 bases). The CDR3 is 13 amino acids. The germline gives CDR1 SGDLS, CDR2 YYNGEE. The germline V and J ends were trimmed by 4 bases and 6 bases, with 12 bases remaining between them. CDR3 in amino acids: CASSKLEADTQYF. Here the CDR3 DNA reads TGTGCCAGCAGCAAACTAGAGGCGGATACGCAGTATTTT.

This clone was seen just once. V is TRBV27 and J is TRBJ2-2, with TRBD2 as a possible D gene (5 bases). Deletions cut 3 bases from V and 0 bases from J, with 8 bases between. CDR1 MNHEY and CDR2 SMNVEV come from the germline V gene (reference sequence). This CDR3 is 15 amino acids long. CDR3 in amino acids: CASSLSGTNTGELFF. DNA for the CDR3: TGTGCCAGCAGTTTGAGCGGAACGAACACCGGGGAGCTGTTTTTT.

This sequence joins TRBV11-2 and TRBJ1-2; D remains unclear. This CDR3 comprises 15 residues. CDR1 is SGHAT, CDR2 FQNNGV, per germline. V was trimmed by 7 bases and J by 5 bases, leaving 20 bases between them. The CDR3 DNA sequence: TGTGCCAGCAACAATCCGGGCCTCGGAGAGTATGGCTACACCTTC. This sequence encodes CASNNPGLGEYGYTF.

The rearrangement uses TRBV27 and TRBJ1-5, with D tentatively TRBD1 (6 bases). The V and J ends lost 2 bases and 6 bases respectively, with 11 bases between them. This CDR3 is built from 14 residues. CDR1 MNHEY and CDR2 SMNVEV come from the germline V gene (reference sequence). CDR3 region: CASSLGGARQPQHF. CDR3 DNA sequence: TGTGCCAGCAGTTTAGGGGGGGCGCGTCAGCCCCAGCATTTT.

Of note for this clone: Other DNA sequences in this specimen translate into the identical CDR3. The V gene is TRBV7-6, the J gene TRBJ2-7; a possible D gene is TRBD1 (6 bases). Per the germline V gene, CDR1 is SGHVS and CDR2 is FNYEAQ. This CDR3 contains 13 residues. V lost 9 bases and J 6 bases, leaving 18 bases between the germline ends. The CDR3 is CASSVNRDREQYF. In DNA form, the CDR3 reads TGTGCCAGTAGCGTGAACAGGGACCGCGAGCAGTACTTC.

V and J are TRBV19 and TRBJ1-1; D unclear. The germline gives CDR1 LNHDA, CDR2 SQIVND (reference sequence). The CDR3 covers 13 residues. Trimming pared 3 bases from V and 8 bases from J, leaving 13 bases between. The CDR3 DNA follows: TGTGCCAGTAGTATTGTAGGGAAGAGAGAAGCTTTCTTT. Translating gives CASSIVGKREAFF. Based on the CDR3 plus reference TRBV19 and TRBJ1-1, the full variable domain is DGGITQSPKYLFRKEGQNVTLSCEQNLNHDAMYWYRQDPGQGLRLIYYSQIVNDFQKGDIAEGYSVSREKKESFPLTVTSAQKNPTAFYLCASSIVGKREAFFGQGTRLTVV.

The chain couples TRBV6-6 to TRBJ1-2, with 7 nucleotides matching TRBD1. With V trimmed by 5 bases and J by 3 bases, 6 bases remained unmatched. The CDR3 runs to 14 residues. CDR1 and CDR2 (germline): MNHNY, SVGAGI (reference sequence). Written as DNA, the CDR3 is TGTGCCAGCAGTCCCCGACAGGGAGACTATGGCTACACCTTC. This translates into CASSPRQGDYGYTF.

The chain uses TRBV6-4 and TRBJ2-6; perhaps TRBD1 as D (6 bases). Germline assignment: CDR1 MRHNA and CDR2 SNTAGT. Trimming removed 0 bases from V and 4 bases from J, with 13 bases in between. The CDR3 has 17 amino acids. Written as DNA, the CDR3 is TGTGCCAGCAGTGACTCCGGCAGGGGCGACGGGGCCAACGTCCTGACTTTC. It is translated as CASSDSGRGDGANVLTF.

This clone was counted only a few times. The J gene is TRBJ2-7, the V gene TRBV6-1; D call uncertain. Trimming pared 4 bases from V and 4 bases from J, leaving 5 bases between. The CDR3 loop spans 11 amino acids. CDR1 is MNHNS, CDR2 SASEGT, per germline. The CDR3, as DNA: TGTGCCAGCAGTGGACGGTACGAGCAGTACTTC. It yields the protein CASSGRYEQYF.

The chain carries TRBV2 and TRBJ1-4, with a tentative D call TRBD1 (5 bases). Germline V CDR1 and CDR2: SNHLY, FYNNEI. The germline V and J ends were trimmed by 4 bases and 8 bases, with 14 bases remaining between them. There are 14 residues in the CDR3. The CDR3 loop is CASSVDQGGEKLFF. DNA of the CDR3: TGTGCCAGCAGTGTTGATCAGGGTGGAGAAAAACTGTTTTTT.

This chain uses TRBV9 with TRBJ2-1; D call uncertain. Germline CDR1 reads SGDLS; CDR2 reads YYNGEE. The V and J ends lost 0 bases and 5 bases respectively, with 6 bases between them. The CDR3 extends over 13 amino acids. The CDR3 nucleotides are TGTGCCAGCAGCGTAGGACCGGACAATGAGCAGTTCTTC. This sequence encodes CASSVGPDNEQFF.

This sequence joins TRBV19 and TRBJ1-3, with unresolved D. The CDR3 is 15 residues long. V dropped 5 bases and J dropped 0 bases, with 11 bases sitting between them. Germline lookup yields CDR1 LNHDA and CDR2 SQIVND (reference sequence). CDR3 protein: CASSPSRHSGNTIYF. In DNA, the CDR3 is TGTGCCAGTAGTCCCAGTAGGCACTCTGGAAACACCATATATTTT.

The J gene is TRBJ2-7, the V gene TRBV12-1; the table's D call, TRBD2, was not checked against the DNA. TRBV12-1 is a documented pseudogene. This CDR3 is built from 15 residues. DNA of the CDR3: TGTGCCAGCAGCCAGCCCTCCAGCGAACTCTACGAGCAGTACTTC. This gives the protein CASSQPSSELYEQYF.

The CDR3 bases are TGTGCCAGCTCATCACTTAGGACGGGGGGCACTGAAGCTTTCTTT. Translated: CASSSLRTGGTEAFF. The chain has TRBV18 and TRBJ1-1, with D possibly TRBD1 on 5 matching bases. The V end lost 5 bases, the J end lost 4 bases, and 17 bases lay between the germline ends. CDR1 is KGHSH and CDR2 is LQKENI in the germline V gene. CDR3 length: 15 amino acids.

Many counts were recorded for this clone. The chain has TRBV19 and TRBJ2-1; D may be TRBD2 (6 bases). The germline gives CDR1 LNHDA, CDR2 SQIVND (reference sequence). With 1 base removed from V and 8 bases from J, the gap between germline ends came to 12 bases. The CDR3 consists of 14 residues. This chain's CDR3 is CASSIGVEGHEQFF. In DNA, the CDR3 is TGTGCCAGTAGTATAGGGGTGGAGGGCCATGAGCAGTTCTTC.

The chain couples TRBV7-6 to TRBJ2-1; no firm D call. V gave up 1 base and J gave up 8 bases, with 12 bases separating them. Germline V gives CDR1 SGHVS, CDR2 FNYEAQ. The CDR3 totals 14 residues. CDR3 nucleotide sequence: TGTGCCAGCAGCTTAGTAGGGCCCGCGGATGAGCAGTTCTTC. This translates into CASSLVGPADEQFF.

V usage is TRBV28 and J usage is TRBJ1-5; no definite D call. Germline CDR1 and CDR2: MDHEN and SYDVKM. The CDR3 loop spans 12 amino acids. The V and J ends lost 3 bases and 9 bases respectively, with 9 bases between them. As DNA, the CDR3 is TGTGCCAGCAGTTTTTCAGGAGTGCCCCAGCATTTT. Translated, it gives CASSFSGVPQHF.

CDR3 nucleotide sequence: TGTGCCAGCAATACCGGGACTAGCGGCTCCTACGAGCAGTACTTC. Its protein product is CASNTGTSGSYEQYF. V gene TRBV6-1 combines with J gene TRBJ2-7; 11 bases map to TRBD2. The germline CDR1 and CDR2 sequences are MNHNS and SASEGT. V lost 7 bases, J lost 0 bases, and 5 bases stayed unmatched. The CDR3 runs to 15 residues.

The gene calls are TRBV2 and TRBJ2-5, with TRBD2 matching over 12 bases. Germline CDR1 is SNHLY and CDR2 is FYNNEI. V gave up 6 bases and J gave up 2 bases; unmatched junction bases: 7. The CDR3 extends over 16 amino acids. This chain's CDR3 is CASSGLTSGRQETQYF. The CDR3 DNA follows: TGTGCCAGCAGCGGCCTTACTAGCGGGAGGCAAGAGACCCAGTACTTC.

This clone has only a few counts. The chain uses TRBV11-2 and TRBJ2-7, with TRBD1 matching over 8 bases. Germline values: CDR1 SGHAT, CDR2 FQNNGV. The CDR3 is 15 residues long. Trimming cost V 5 bases and J 2 bases; bases outside gene matches: 8. The CDR3 here is CASSALQGAPYEQYF. CDR3 nucleotides: TGTGCCAGCAGCGCCCTCCAGGGGGCTCCCTACGAGCAGTACTTC.

This chain joins TRBV18 and TRBJ2-7, with 16 bases aligning to TRBD2. The CDR3 runs 17 residues. Germline CDR1 KGHSH, CDR2 LQKENI. After removal of 1 base from V and 11 bases from J, the junction contained 11 bases not matched to a gene. The CDR3 region has the DNA TGTGCCAGCTCACCACAGTTCCCGGGGACTAGCGGGAGGGCCAAGTACTTC. It yields the protein CASSPQFPGTSGRAKYF.

This clone has a single count. The V gene is TRBV6-4, the J gene TRBJ2-5, with 8 positions matching TRBD1. The ends lost 6 bases at V and 3 bases at J; junction bases unmatched: 6. Per the germline V gene, CDR1 is MRHNA and CDR2 is SNTAGT. This CDR3 contains 14 residues. The CDR3 protein is CASRRTGTEETQYF. The CDR3 bases are TGTGCCAGCAGGAGGACAGGGACCGAAGAGACCCAGTACTTC.

V usage is TRBV6-6 and J usage is TRBJ2-5; possibly TRBD1 or TRBD2 for D (5 bases each). The J call may be wrong; the DNA end is better matched by TRBJ2-7. Germline CDR1 MNHNY, CDR2 SVGAGI (reference sequence). The CDR3 is 14 residues long. CDR3 protein: CASRSGTEAYEQYF. In DNA form, the CDR3 reads TGTGCCAGCAGGTCAGGGACGGAAGCCTACGAGCAGTACTTC.

The rearrangement links TRBV10-3 to TRBJ1-1; weak D call: TRBD1 (5 bases). This CDR3 contains 14 residues. CDR1 and CDR2 from the germline V gene are ENHRY and SYGVKD. V lost 0 bases and J lost 3, with 8 bases in between. The CDR3 is CAISESDTHTEAFF. The CDR3 nucleotides read TGTGCCATCAGTGAGTCGGACACACACACTGAAGCTTTCTTT.